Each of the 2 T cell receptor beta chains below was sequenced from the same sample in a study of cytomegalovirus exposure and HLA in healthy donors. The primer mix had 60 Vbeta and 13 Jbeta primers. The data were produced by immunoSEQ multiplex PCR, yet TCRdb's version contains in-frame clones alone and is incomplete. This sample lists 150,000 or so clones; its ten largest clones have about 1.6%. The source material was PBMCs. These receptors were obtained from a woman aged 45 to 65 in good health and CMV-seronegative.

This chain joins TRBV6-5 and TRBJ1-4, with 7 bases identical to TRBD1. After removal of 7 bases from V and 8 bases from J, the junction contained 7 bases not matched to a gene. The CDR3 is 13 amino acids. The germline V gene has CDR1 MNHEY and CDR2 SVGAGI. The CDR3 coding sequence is TGTGCCAGCAATAGACAGGGTCGAGAAAAACTGTTTTTT. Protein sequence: CASNRQGREKLFF.

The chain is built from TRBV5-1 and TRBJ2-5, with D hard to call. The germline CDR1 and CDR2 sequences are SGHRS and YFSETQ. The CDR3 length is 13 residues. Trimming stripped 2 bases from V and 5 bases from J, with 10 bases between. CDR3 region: CASSLRVRETQYF. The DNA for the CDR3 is TGCGCCAGCAGCTTACGGGTTCGGGAGACCCAGTACTTC.